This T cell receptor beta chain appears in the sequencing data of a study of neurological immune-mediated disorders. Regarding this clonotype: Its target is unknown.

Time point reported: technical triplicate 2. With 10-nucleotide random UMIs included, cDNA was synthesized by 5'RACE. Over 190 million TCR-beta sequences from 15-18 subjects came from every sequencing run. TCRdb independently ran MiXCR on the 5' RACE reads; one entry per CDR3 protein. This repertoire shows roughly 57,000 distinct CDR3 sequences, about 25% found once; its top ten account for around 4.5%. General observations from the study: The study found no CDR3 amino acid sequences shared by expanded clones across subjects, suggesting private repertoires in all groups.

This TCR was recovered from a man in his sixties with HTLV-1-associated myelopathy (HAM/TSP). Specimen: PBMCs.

In DNA, the CDR3 is TGCGCCAGCAGCTTGGGAGCCCCTAGCGGGCTGGAGAATGAGCAGTTCTTC. Protein sequence: CASSLGAPSGLENEQFF. The J gene is TRBJ2-1, the V gene TRBV5-1; 8 positions match TRBD2. The CDR3 contains 17 residues. The germline V gene encodes CDR1 SGHRS and CDR2 YFSETQ. The trim removed 0 bases at V and 7 bases at J, leaving 12 bases unmatched.